This section outlines one TCR beta chain sequence together with its context. The target antigen is unknown. PCR amplification relied on 60 Vbeta primers (plus 13 Jbeta primers). The assay was immunoSEQ multiplex PCR, and TCRdb's table has in-frame clones only and misses some. The sample holds 200,000 to 250,000 clones; almost 80% are singletons and the top ten take 3.5% to 4%. The record originates from a study of cytomegalovirus exposure and HLA in healthy donors. Findings and limits, study-wide: Accurate predictions that matched the HLA-A and HLA-B alleles of most subjects were reportedly made from TCR beta sequences. The likely explanation for a cluster of highly shared sequence variants was sequencing artifact. In a later analysis, TCR beta V- and J-gene trimming showed a link to a missense DCLRE1C variant.

The CDR3 contains 12 residues. Germline CDR1 is MNHNY and CDR2 is SVGAGI (reference sequence). V was clipped by 0 bases and J by 7 bases, with 6 bases between them. The rearrangement joins TRBV6-6 to TRBJ1-1; maybe TRBD1 (5 bases). This clonotype was obtained from a male donor in good health and CMV-seronegative. The sample was PBMCs. CDR3 coding DNA: TGTGCCAGCAGTTACTCGGGGGGTGAAGCTTTCTTT. Protein: CASSYSGGEAFF.